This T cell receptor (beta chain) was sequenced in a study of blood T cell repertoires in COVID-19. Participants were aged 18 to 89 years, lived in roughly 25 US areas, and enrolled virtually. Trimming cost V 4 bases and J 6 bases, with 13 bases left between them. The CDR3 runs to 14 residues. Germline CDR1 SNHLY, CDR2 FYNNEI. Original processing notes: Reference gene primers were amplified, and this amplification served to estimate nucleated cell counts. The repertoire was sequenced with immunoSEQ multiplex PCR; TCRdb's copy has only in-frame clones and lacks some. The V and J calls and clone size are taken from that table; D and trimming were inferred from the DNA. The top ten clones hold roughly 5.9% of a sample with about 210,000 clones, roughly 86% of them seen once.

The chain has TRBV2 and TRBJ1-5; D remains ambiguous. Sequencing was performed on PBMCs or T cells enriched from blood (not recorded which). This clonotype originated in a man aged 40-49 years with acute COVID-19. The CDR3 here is CASSVEVNGQPQHF. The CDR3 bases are TGTGCCAGCAGTGTAGAGGTGAACGGTCAGCCCCAGCATTTT.